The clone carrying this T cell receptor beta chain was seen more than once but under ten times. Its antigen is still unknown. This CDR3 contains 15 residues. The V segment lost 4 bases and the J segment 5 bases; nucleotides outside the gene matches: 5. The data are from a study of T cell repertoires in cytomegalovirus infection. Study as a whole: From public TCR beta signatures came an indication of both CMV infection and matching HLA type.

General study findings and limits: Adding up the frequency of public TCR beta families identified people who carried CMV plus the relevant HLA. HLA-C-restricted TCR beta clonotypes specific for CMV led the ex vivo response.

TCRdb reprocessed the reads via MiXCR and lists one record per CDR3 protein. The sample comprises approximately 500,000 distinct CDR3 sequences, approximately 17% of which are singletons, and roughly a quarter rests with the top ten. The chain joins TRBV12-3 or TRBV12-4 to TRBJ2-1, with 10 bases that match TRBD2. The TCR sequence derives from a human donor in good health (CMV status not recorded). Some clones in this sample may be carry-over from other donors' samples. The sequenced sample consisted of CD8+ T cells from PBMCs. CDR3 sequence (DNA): TGTGCCAGCAGTTGGAGCGGGAGGGCGAACAATGAGCAGTTCTTC. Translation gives CASSWSGRANNEQFF.